These 21 T cell receptor beta chains were all obtained from the same sample, sequenced in a study of blood T cell repertoires in COVID-19. Some clones are missing from TCRdb's copy, which holds only in-frame ones; the method was immunoSEQ multiplex PCR. Of 110,000 or so clones in the sample, roughly 76% are singletons; the top ten hold roughly a tenth. Specimen: peripheral blood. The source is a human donor in a cohort sampled during active COVID-19.

The chain links TRBV25-1 to TRBJ2-7; D is perhaps TRBD1 (5 bases). Germline V gives CDR1 MGHDK, CDR2 SYGVNS. The CDR3 covers 10 residues. Between the trimmed V and J ends, which lost 6 bases and 6 bases, there was a span of 6 bases. The CDR3 region is CASRGAEQYF. In nucleotides, the CDR3 is TGTGCCAGCAGAGGGGCCGAGCAGTACTTC.

V gene TRBV29-1 combines with J gene TRBJ2-2, with TRBD2 matching 7 bases. The junction had 2 bases not matched to a gene; V was cut back by 3 bases and J by 1 base. The germline V gene encodes CDR1 SQVTM and CDR2 ANQGSEA. The CDR3 sequence is 14 residues long. The CDR3 bases are TGCAGCGTTGATCCTAGCGGGAACACCGGGGAGCTGTTTTTT. It specifies CSVDPSGNTGELFF.

The V and J genes are TRBV12-2 and TRBJ1-2; the tabulated D call, TRBD1, remains unverified against the DNA. TRBV12-2 represents a pseudogene. This CDR3 is 14 amino acids long. The CDR3 region is CASRPGQGAWGYTF. The CDR3 coding sequence is TGTGCAAGTCGCCCTGGACAGGGGGCATGGGGCTACACCTTC.

J is TRBJ2-3 and V is TRBV6-5; TRBD2 agrees at 11 bases. CDR1 is MNHEY, CDR2 SVGAGI, per germline. The trim removed 8 bases at V and 2 bases at J, leaving 6 bases unmatched. The CDR3 has 15 amino acids. The CDR3 DNA reads TGTGCCAGCCGAATAGCGGGGGGGTACACAGATACGCAGTATTTT. Encoded protein: CASRIAGGYTDTQYF.

The rearrangement links TRBV4-3 to TRBJ1-2; D uncertain. V lost 4 bases, J lost 8 bases, and 14 bases lay in between. The CDR3 consists of 13 residues. From germline, CDR1 is LGHNA and CDR2 YSLEER. CDR3: CASSPSWPGGYTF. For the CDR3, the DNA is TGCGCCAGCAGCCCTTCGTGGCCTGGCGGCTACACCTTC.

J is TRBJ2-4 and V is TRBV18; tentative D call: TRBD1 (6 bases). Trimming left V 3 bases short and J 1 base short, with 19 bases between. The germline V gene has CDR1 KGHSH and CDR2 LQKENI. The CDR3 extends over 18 amino acids. DNA of the CDR3: TGTGCCAGCTCACCGAGGTTCCGTTACCAGGGGGCCAAAAACATTCAGTACTTC. Protein sequence: CASSPRFRYQGAKNIQYF.

This clone occurred a few times. The V call is TRBV2, the J call TRBJ2-5; D call uncertain. The CDR3 sequence is 10 residues long. The V end lost 5 bases, the J end lost 4 bases, and 2 bases lay between the germline ends. Germline CDR1 SNHLY, CDR2 FYNNEI. The CDR3 DNA is TGTGCCAGCAGTCTAGAGACCCAGTACTTC. Translated, it gives CASSLETQYF.

In this sample, this clone turned up a few times. The chain is built from TRBV7-9 and TRBJ2-7, with 8 bases that match TRBD1. The CDR3 spans 12 residues. Germline trimming cut 5 bases from V and 7 bases from J; bases unmatched to any gene: 4. Germline CDR1 SEHNR, CDR2 FQNEAQ (reference sequence). The CDR3 region has the DNA TGTGCCAGCAGCATGACAGGGGATGAGCAGTACTTC. Translating gives CASSMTGDEQYF.

This chain joins TRBV19 and TRBJ2-5, with D maybe TRBD2 (5 bases). Germline-derived CDR1 and CDR2 are LNHDA and SQIVND (reference sequence). Trimming stripped 7 bases from V and 4 bases from J, with 13 bases between. CDR3 length: 13 residues. DNA of the CDR3: TGTGCCAGTACCGGACGGGGTCGAGAGACCCAGTACTTC. Its protein product is CASTGRGRETQYF.

The chain couples TRBV29-1 to TRBJ2-1; 8 positions match TRBD1. With 5 bases clipped from V and 7 bases from J, the junction kept 7 bases outside the gene matches. Germline CDR1 reads SQVTM; CDR2 reads ANQGSEA. This CDR3 region has 13 residues. CDR3 residues: CSVIQGARNEQFF. CDR3 sequence (DNA): TGCAGCGTTATCCAGGGGGCACGGAATGAGCAGTTCTTC.

This rearrangement joins TRBV15 to TRBJ2-1, with D tentatively TRBD2 (7 bases). Germline V gene sequence: CDR1 LNHNV, CDR2 YYDKDF (reference sequence). Trimming took off 6 bases at V and 1 base at J, with 22 bases between the two ends. This CDR3 has 18 amino acids. The DNA of the CDR3 is TGTGCCACCAGTGGGGGAACGACGGGGGGCTCATCCTACAATGAGCAGTTCTTC. Its protein is CATSGGTTGGSSYNEQFF.

About this clone itself: Germline and junction disagree at one end, which may indicate a read error. The chain couples TRBV5-1 to TRBJ2-1, with D perhaps matching TRBD2 (7 bases). The CDR3 extends over 12 amino acids. Germline assignment: CDR1 SGHRS and CDR2 YFSETQ. CDR3 DNA: TGCGCCAGCAGCTTGGATCCGGGGGGCAAAATCTTC. It encodes CASSLDPGGKIF.

The chain's CDR3 is CAWSVQTISEQYF. As DNA, the CDR3 is TGTGCCTGGAGTGTACAGACCATCTCCGAGCAGTACTTC. This chain links TRBV30 with TRBJ2-7; D gene ambiguous. The CDR3 is made up of 13 amino acids. V shed 0 bases and J shed 6 bases, with 12 bases lying between them. Germline V gene lookup returns CDR1 GTSNPN and CDR2 SVGIG (reference sequence). Supplemented by reference TRBV30 and TRBJ2-7, the full variable domain reads SQTIHQWPATLVQPVGSPLSLECTVEGTSNPNLYWYRQAAGRGLQLLFYSVGIGQISSEVPQNLSASRPQDRQFILSSKKLLLSDSGFYLCAWSVQTISEQYFGPGTRLTVT.

V gene TRBV28 combines with J gene TRBJ2-1; 7 bases are a match to TRBD2. Germline lookup yields CDR1 MDHEN and CDR2 SYDVKM. The V gene end was trimmed by 8 bases and the J gene end by 11 bases; junction bases not matched to a gene: 15. This CDR3 is built from 14 residues. The CDR3 protein is CASSLSGIRQKQFF. In DNA, the CDR3 is TGTGCCAGCTCCTTAAGCGGGATTCGTCAGAAGCAGTTCTTC. The full variable domain, rest sourced from reference TRBV28 and TRBJ2-1, is DVKVTQSSRYLVKRTGEKVFLECVQDMDHENMFWYRQDPGLGLRLIYFSYDVKMKEKGDIPEGYSVSREKKERFSLILESASTNQTSMYLCASSLSGIRQKQFFGPGTRLTVL.

The V and J genes are TRBV18 and TRBJ2-7, with a weak D call TRBD1 (5 bases). Germline CDR1 reads KGHSH; CDR2 reads LQKENI. This CDR3 is built from 13 residues. The V gene lost 3 bases and the J gene lost 2 bases, with 8 bases spanning the gap. For the CDR3, the DNA is TGTGCCAGCTCACCTGACAGACCCTACGAGCAGTACTTC. It codes for CASSPDRPYEQYF. Using reference TRBV18 and TRBJ2-7 for the parts outside the CDR3, the full variable domain is NAGVMQNPRHLVRRRGQEARLRCSPMKGHSHVYWYRQLPEEGLKFMVYLQKENIIDESGMPKERFSAEFPKEGPSILRIQQVVRGDSAAYFCASSPDRPYEQYFGPGTRLTVT.

This chain uses TRBV29-1 with TRBJ2-1; D gene ambiguous. Looked up from germline, CDR1 is SQVTM and CDR2 is ANQGSEA. The CDR3 extends over 11 amino acids. The V end lost 3 bases, the J end lost 3 bases, and 3 bases lay between the germline ends. For the CDR3, the DNA is TGCAGCGTTGACTTCTACAATGAGCAGTTCTTC. It is translated as CSVDFYNEQFF.

V and J are TRBV5-1 and TRBJ2-1; perhaps TRBD2 as D (6 bases). CDR1 and CDR2 from the germline V gene are SGHRS and YFSETQ. The ends were cut back, 0 bases at V and 4 bases at J, with 11 bases in the middle. CDR3 length: 15 residues. The CDR3 region is CASSLAAGSYNEQFF. The CDR3 nucleotides read TGCGCCAGCAGCTTGGCCGCGGGATCGTACAATGAGCAGTTCTTC.

This clone has ten or more counts. This chain uses TRBV6-2 or TRBV6-3 with TRBJ2-7; TRBD2 agrees at 12 bases. Germline CDR1 MNHEY, CDR2 SVGEGT. The CDR3 spans 16 residues. V gave up 0 bases and J gave up 2 bases; unmatched junction bases: 2. As DNA, the CDR3 is TGTGCCAGCAGTTACTCGACTAGCGGGGGTGCCTACGAGCAGTACTTC. It encodes CASSYSTSGGAYEQYF.

The genes are TRBV5-1 and TRBJ1-5; D uncertain. Germline V CDR1 and CDR2: SGHRS, YFSETQ. Trimming removed 4 bases at V and 3 bases at J, with 11 bases between. This CDR3 has 14 amino acids. In nucleotides, the CDR3 is TGCGCCAGCAGCCCCGGCGGGGTCAATCAGCCCCAGCATTTT. Its protein product is CASSPGGVNQPQHF. Variable domain in full (rest from reference TRBV5-1 and TRBJ1-5): KAGVTQTPRYLIKTRGQQVTLSCSPISGHRSVSWYQQTPGQGLQFLFEYFSETQRNKGNFPGRFSGRQFSNSRSEMNVSTLELGDSALYLCASSPGGVNQPQHFGDGTRLSIL.

V and J are TRBV19 and TRBJ2-3; TRBD2 might be the D (6 bases). Per the germline V gene, CDR1 is LNHDA and CDR2 is SQIVND (reference sequence). CDR3 length equals 16 residues. Trimming took 5 bases from V and 0 from J, leaving 15 bases between them. The CDR3 DNA reads as TGTGCCAGTAGTCCTCTTAGCGGTGCTAGCACAGATACGCAGTATTTT. Its protein is CASSPLSGASTDTQYF.

This clone was counted once. The chain couples TRBV5-1 to TRBJ2-2; TRBD1 aligns across 8 bases. The length of the CDR3 is 15 residues. Trimming removed 4 bases from V and 5 bases from J; junction bases left unmatched: 7. In germline, CDR1 is SGHRS, CDR2 YFSETQ. The CDR3 is CASSHGQGGTGELFF. CDR3 coding DNA: TGCGCCAGCAGCCACGGACAGGGCGGAACCGGGGAGCTGTTTTTT.